This TCR beta chain emerged from a study of regulatory T cells in long-lasting Graves disease (dated by TCRdb to the early 2020s). Context from the whole study: To count as having persistent Graves' disease, a patient had to have received antithyroid drug treatment for over 5 years with TSH receptor autoantibodies remaining persistently positive. In the clinical cohort, patients with persistent Graves' disease had used antithyroid drugs for an average of roughly ten years. Patients with persistent Graves' disease were compared with patients with newly diagnosed Graves' disease using TCR sequencing and RNA sequencing of peripheral blood. A total of some 33 samples were covered by TCR sequencing, comprising some 13 persistent and around 20 newly diagnosed Graves' disease patients. The study was conducted in China and was registered as a clinical trial.

Libraries were prepared through multiplex PCR. Sequencing took place on an Illumina HiSeq 4000. CDR3 regions were amplified by Arm-PCR with iRepertoire HTBI primers to construct TCR beta libraries. Gel purification was performed on PCR products prior to sequencing. The source study handled its data this way. A total of 62 TRBV and under 15 TRBJ segments were identified across samples and were used for gene usage analysis of CDR3 amino acid clonotypes. Filtered high-quality paired reads were merged into contigs using COPE and FqMerger. BLAST was used to align contigs to the IMGT TRBV, TRBD and TRBJ reference genes, and CDR3 was defined following IMGT. Any clonotype with a frequency above 0.1% was classified as a highly expanded clone. Repertoire diversity was measured by Shannon entropy, and V-J evenness by the Gini coefficient. A clonotype was considered public if more than one individual shared it. Through fastp at Q25 and MiXCR, TCRdb rebuilt clones from the public reads, retaining in-frame beta chains. Every CDR3 protein is listed once, alongside the most common genes and DNA of its rows. None of the V and J calls come from the authors' own analysis; TCRdb made them. Here the sample has a few hundred thousand distinct CDR3 sequences; 20% to 25% occur a single time. 45% to 70% of the sample rests with the top ten.

The time point label here, explained by the study, means: persistent/refractory GD, antithyroid drugs over 5 years with positive TRAb. RNA was extracted from PBMCs in TRIzol for both TCR sequencing and RNA sequencing. Graves' disease was diagnosed according to American Thyroid Association guidelines. Patients for the study were recruited at an endocrinology department in Xi'an, China. From each patient, approximately 10 milliliters of peripheral blood was collected into an EDTA anticoagulant tube. Ficoll Paque Plus density gradient separation was used to isolate PBMCs, and no further T cell sorting was performed. An Agilent 2100 Bioanalyzer and agarose gel were used to check RNA quality, while a NanoDrop 2000 measured RNA concentration. Reading the germline V gene gives CDR1 MDHEN and CDR2 SYDVKM. V lost 7 bases and J lost 4 bases; the stretch between them is 19 bases long. Its CDR3 holds 16 amino acids, cysteine through phenylalanine. Just CDR3 DNA is preserved here, 48 bases in frame from base 1.

On the study overall, not on this receptor specifically: The authors acknowledged the small sample size as a limitation that may reduce accuracy. Only peripheral blood was studied, because thyroid tissue, the primary lesion, was inaccessible. Persistent disease showed preferential use of TRBV28, TRBJ1-2 and TRBJ2-5, whereas newly diagnosed disease favored TRBV20-1 and TRBJ2-1. More public clonotypes were shared among persistent patients (2,741) than among newly diagnosed patients (under 1,000). Lower TCR Shannon entropy and fewer highly expanded clones were observed in persistent Graves' disease patients than in newly diagnosed patients, which suggested clonal expansion. Sequencing and analysis were restricted to the TCR beta chain.

This clonotype was seen at least ten times. Its antigen is not yet known. The input lacks base qualities; no much larger clone sits a single base away. The chain couples TRBV28 to TRBJ1-4; 6 matching bases give a weak D call of TRBD1. The receptor's source is a female donor with Graves disease. The specimen comprised peripheral blood mononuclear cells (PBMCs), sampled when the disease was refractory, from a patient treated with antithyroid drugs. The base sequence is TGTGCCAGCAACGAACCGACAGGCAGCAATAATGAAAAACTGTTTTTT. The encoded protein is CASNEPTGSNNEKLFF. Extended through the reference TRBV28 and TRBJ1-4 proteins, this CDR3 yields the full variable domain: DVKVTQSSRYLVKRTGEKVFLECVQDMDHENMFWYRQDPGLGLRLIYFSYDVKMKEKGDIPEGYSVSREKKERFSLILESASTNQTSMYLCASNEPTGSNNEKLFFGSGTQLSVL.